The source of this T cell receptor (beta chain) is a study of shared clonotypes between healthy human individuals. Whole-study findings and limits: What limited the represented genetic and exposure-history diversity was the small number of donors. When naive CD4 clonotypes were compared across a handful of donors, 4% to 6.5% were shared.

Comment on this clone: The antigen is undetermined.

This table comes from immunoSEQ multiplex PCR, and its TCRdb copy is limited to in-frame clones, with some not included. The sample carries about 96,000 clones, approximately 63% recorded once. The CDR3 contains 14 residues. Germline trimming cut 4 bases from V and 4 bases from J; bases unmatched to any gene: 3. Germline V gives CDR1 LNHNV, CDR2 YYDKDF (reference sequence). The chain has TRBV15 and TRBJ1-4; 7 bases are shared with TRBD1. The source of this sequence is a man between 25 and 39 years old in good health. Sequencing input: memory CD8+ T cells sorted from blood. Subset reported: CD45RO+ cells pooled with CCR7-negative TemRA cells. As DNA, the CDR3 is TGTGCCACCAGCACGACAGGGAGTAATGAAAAACTGTTTTTT. Its translation: CATSTTGSNEKLFF.